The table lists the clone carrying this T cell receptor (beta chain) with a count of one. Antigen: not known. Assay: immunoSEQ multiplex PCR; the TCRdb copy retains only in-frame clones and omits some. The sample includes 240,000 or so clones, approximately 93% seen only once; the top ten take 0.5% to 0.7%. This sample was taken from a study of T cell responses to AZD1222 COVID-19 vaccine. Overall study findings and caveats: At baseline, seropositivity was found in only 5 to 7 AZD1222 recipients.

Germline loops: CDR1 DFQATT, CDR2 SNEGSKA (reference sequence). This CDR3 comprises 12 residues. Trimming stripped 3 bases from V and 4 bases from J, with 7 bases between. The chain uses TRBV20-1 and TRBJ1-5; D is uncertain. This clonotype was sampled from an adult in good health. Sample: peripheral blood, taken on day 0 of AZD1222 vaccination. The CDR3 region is CSASSRNQPQHF. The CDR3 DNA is TGCAGTGCTAGTTCCAGAAATCAGCCCCAGCATTTT.